These 29 T cell receptor beta chains came from one sample sequenced in a study of blood T cell repertoires in COVID-19. Sequenced by immunoSEQ multiplex PCR; TCRdb stores in-frame clones only, minus some. The table shows around 140,000 clones, with 84% occurring only once. The sequencing input was peripheral blood. Every receptor here comes from a human donor in a cohort sampled during active COVID-19.

V gene TRBV27 combines with J gene TRBJ2-7; 9 bases match TRBD2. Germline V gives CDR1 MNHEY, CDR2 SMNVEV (reference sequence). V was pared by 3 bases and J by 4 bases, with 13 bases of the junction left unmatched. The CDR3 sequence is 17 residues long. The CDR3 sequence: CASSFPRVAGDRYEQYV. CDR3 DNA: TGTGCCAGCAGTTTTCCCCGAGTAGCGGGAGATCGGTACGAGCAGTACGTC.

The rearrangement joins TRBV4-1 to TRBJ1-5; TRBD1 matches 10 bases. The V and J ends lost 3 bases and 5 bases, in that order; junction bases with no gene match: 1. The CDR3 consists of 14 residues. The germline CDR1 and CDR2 sequences are MGHRA and YSYEKL. As DNA, the CDR3 is TGCGCCAGCAGCCAGACAGGGGGCTATCAGCCCCAGCATTTT. Its protein product is CASSQTGGYQPQHF.

The chain carries TRBV11-2 and TRBJ2-4; TRBD1 might be the D (7 bases). Trimming pared 5 bases from V and 8 bases from J, leaving 13 bases between. The CDR3 runs to 13 residues. Germline V gene data show CDR1 as SGHAT and CDR2 as FQNNGV. CDR3 coding DNA: TGTGCCAGCAGCCCGACAGGGACTGACATTCAGTACTTC. Its translation: CASSPTGTDIQYF. The full variable domain, with the rest looked up from reference TRBV11-2 and TRBJ2-4, is EAGVAQSPRYKIIEKRQSVAFWCNPISGHATLYWYQQILGQGPKLLIQFQNNGVVDDSQLPKDRFSAERLKGVDSTLKIQPAKLEDSAVYLCASSPTGTDIQYFGAGTRLSVL.

J is TRBJ1-1 and V is TRBV20-1; D is perhaps TRBD1 (5 bases). This CDR3 comprises 10 residues. CDR1 is DFQATT and CDR2 is SNEGSKA in the germline V gene (reference sequence). CDR3 sequence reads: CRGGYPEAFF. CDR3 DNA sequence: TGCAGGGGGGGTTACCCTGAAGCTTTCTTT.

The V gene is TRBV6-6, the J gene TRBJ2-3; 9 nucleotides align to TRBD1. V shed 2 bases, J shed 5 bases, and the junction held 5 bases outside the gene matches. Germline V gives CDR1 MNHNY, CDR2 SVGAGI (reference sequence). CDR3 size: 15 residues. CDR3 in amino acids: CASSYPGQGQDTQYF. The CDR3 nucleotides read TGTGCCAGCAGTTACCCGGGACAGGGACAAGATACGCAGTATTTT.

This chain links TRBV28 with TRBJ1-6, with 10 bases that match TRBD1. The CDR3 extends over 15 amino acids. The J segment lost 7 bases and the V segment lost 5 bases, leaving 5 bases of the junction unmatched. Germline CDR1 reads MDHEN; CDR2 reads SYDVKM. This CDR3 is CASSPPGQGNSPLHF. For the CDR3, the DNA is TGTGCCAGCAGTCCCCCGGGACAGGGGAATTCACCCCTCCACTTT.

The count of this clone is one. The chain links TRBV6-4 to TRBJ1-5; the D is unclear. This CDR3 region has 17 residues. Germline CDR1 reads MRHNA; CDR2 reads SNTAGT. The V end was cut by 5 bases, the J end by 0 bases, with 17 bases between. CDR3 nucleotide sequence: TGTGCCAGCAGTAACTTTATTAGGCGGGATAGCAATCAGCCCCAGCATTTT. As protein: CASSNFIRRDSNQPQHF.

V is TRBV7-9 and J is TRBJ2-1; 8 nucleotides agree with TRBD2. This CDR3 has 17 residues. Germline V lookup: CDR1 SEHNR, CDR2 FQNEAQ (reference sequence). V lost 4 bases, J lost 7 bases, and 15 bases stayed unmatched. The CDR3 reads CASSYVLGGRMANEQFF. CDR3 in DNA: TGTGCCAGCAGCTATGTTCTGGGCGGGAGGATGGCGAATGAGCAGTTCTTC.

The chain carries TRBV10-3 and TRBJ2-7, with a weak D call TRBD2 (6 bases). The germline V gene encodes CDR1 ENHRY and CDR2 SYGVKD. This CDR3 contains 14 residues. Trimming stripped 8 bases from V and 4 bases from J, with 18 bases between. In nucleotides, the CDR3 is TGTGCCATCCAGGAGGGGCTCTGGGGGTACGAGCAGTACTTC. Protein sequence: CAIQEGLWGYEQYF.

This chain uses TRBV10-3 with TRBJ2-7; tentative D call: TRBD2 (5 bases). Trimming left V 4 bases short and J 1 base short, with 5 bases between. The CDR3 loop spans 12 amino acids. Germline-derived CDR1 and CDR2 are ENHRY and SYGVKD. CDR3 residues: CAISAGSYEQYF. CDR3 nucleotide sequence: TGTGCCATCAGTGCGGGATCCTACGAGCAGTACTTC.

The chain carries TRBV15 and TRBJ2-1; possible D gene TRBD1, 8 bases. The CDR3 runs 17 residues. The germline V gene encodes CDR1 LNHNV and CDR2 YYDKDF (reference sequence). V lost 4 bases and J lost 9, with 25 bases in between. The CDR3 DNA follows: TGTGCCACCAGCAAAGCTCTCGGACAGGGAGGGAGAGGTGAGCAGTTCTTC. This codes for CATSKALGQGGRGEQFF.

The chain combines TRBV19 with TRBJ1-4, with D possibly matching TRBD1 (5 bases). The CDR3 extends over 16 amino acids. Between the trimmed V and J ends, which lost 3 bases and 8 bases, there was a span of 19 bases. Germline-derived CDR1 and CDR2 are LNHDA and SQIVND (reference sequence). The CDR3 DNA follows: TGTGCCAGTAGTATCACGGCCGCAATGGGGCGGGAAAAACTGTTTTTT. Translated, it gives CASSITAAMGREKLFF.

This clone was counted a few times. The DNA for the CDR3 is TGCAGCGTTCGGGACAGCACTAACTATGGCTACACCTTC. It translates to CSVRDSTNYGYTF. V usage is TRBV29-1 and J usage is TRBJ1-2, with 7 bases identical to TRBD1. The CDR3 loop spans 13 amino acids. The ends lost 5 bases at V and 0 bases at J; junction bases unmatched: 3. Germline assignment: CDR1 SQVTM and CDR2 ANQGSEA.

The chain carries TRBV7-9 and TRBJ2-1; possible D gene TRBD2, 6 bases. V was pared by 5 bases and J by 6 bases, with 17 bases between. Per germline, CDR1 SEHNR and CDR2 FQNEAQ (reference sequence). The CDR3 extends over 15 amino acids. The CDR3 loop is CASSPLQGGLNEQFF. CDR3 in DNA: TGTGCCAGCAGCCCCCTGCAGGGAGGTCTCAATGAGCAGTTCTTC.

This clone was seen only a few times. The chain has TRBV25-1 and TRBJ1-6; the D is unclear. Trimming cost V 4 bases and J 5 bases, with 12 bases left between them. The CDR3 is 15 residues long. Germline V gene data show CDR1 as MGHDK and CDR2 as SYGVNS. CDR3 residues: CASSAHSQNNSPLHF. CDR3 sequence (DNA): TGTGCCAGCAGTGCGCACAGCCAGAATAATTCACCCCTCCACTTT.

V gene TRBV6-5 combines with J gene TRBJ1-5; TRBD1 agrees at 12 bases. The J segment lost 7 bases and the V segment lost 4 bases, leaving 5 bases of the junction unmatched. Germline CDR1 reads MNHEY; CDR2 reads SVGAGI. The CDR3 has 15 amino acids. Here the CDR3 DNA reads TGTGCCAGCAGTTCCGGGACAGGGGGCGGACAGCCCCAGCATTTT. Protein sequence: CASSSGTGGGQPQHF.

V gene TRBV30 combines with J gene TRBJ1-6; 9 nucleotides match TRBD1. V was pared by 0 bases and J by 9 bases, with 9 bases of the junction left unmatched. Germline V gives CDR1 GTSNPN, CDR2 SVGIG (reference sequence). This CDR3 comprises 16 residues. CDR3 loop: CAWSVLGTGRFSPLHF. In nucleotides, the CDR3 is TGTGCCTGGAGTGTACTTGGGACAGGGAGATTTTCACCCCTCCACTTT. The full variable domain, in which reference TRBV30 and TRBJ1-6 provide the parts outside the CDR3, is SQTIHQWPATLVQPVGSPLSLECTVEGTSNPNLYWYRQAAGRGLQLLFYSVGIGQISSEVPQNLSASRPQDRQFILSSKKLLLSDSGFYLCAWSVLGTGRFSPLHFGNGTRLTVT.

This chain uses TRBV7-9 with TRBJ2-2; 12 bases map to TRBD2. The V gene end was trimmed by 5 bases and the J gene end by 5 bases; junction bases not matched to a gene: 6. The germline V gene encodes CDR1 SEHNR and CDR2 FQNEAQ (reference sequence). The CDR3 runs to 16 residues. The CDR3 nucleotides are TGTGCCAGCAGCCAAGGACTAGCGGGATGGACCGGGGAGCTGTTTTTT. Its translation is CASSQGLAGWTGELFF.

Comments on this clone: Other DNA sequences in the sample encode the same CDR3. The gene calls are TRBV7-2 and TRBJ1-5; tentative D call: TRBD1 (5 bases). The CDR3 has 14 residues. Germline-derived CDR1 and CDR2 are SGHTA and FQGNSA. V was trimmed by 0 bases and J by 4 bases, leaving 7 bases between them. The CDR3 region has the DNA TGTGCCAGCAGCTTAGCGGGGCGGAATCAGCCCCAGCATTTT. It codes for CASSLAGRNQPQHF.

The rearrangement joins TRBV11-2 to TRBJ2-5; 12 nucleotides agree with TRBD2. Germline V lookup: CDR1 SGHAT, CDR2 FQNNGV. The CDR3 has 17 residues. With V trimmed by 1 base and J by 5 bases, 8 bases remained unmatched. CDR3 DNA: TGTGCCAGCAGCTTAGGTTCTAGCGGGAGGGCCGTTGAGACCCAGTACTTC. It codes for CASSLGSSGRAVETQYF.

There are a few counts of this clone. The V and J genes are TRBV7-9 and TRBJ1-3, with TRBD1 matching 9 bases. V lost 5 bases to trimming and J lost 4 bases; unmatched junction nucleotides: 12. The CDR3 extends over 17 amino acids. Germline assignment: CDR1 SEHNR and CDR2 FQNEAQ (reference sequence). The CDR3 loop reads CASSLLPGDRVGNTIYF. Written as DNA, the CDR3 is TGTGCCAGCAGCCTGCTACCCGGGGACAGGGTCGGAAACACCATATATTTT.

The rearrangement links TRBV7-2 to TRBJ2-2; 8 bases agree with TRBD1. There are 15 residues in the CDR3. Per germline, CDR1 SGHTA and CDR2 FQGNSA. V trimming: 3 bases; J trimming: 5 bases; junction bases outside the gene matches: 5. The CDR3 coding sequence is TGTGCCAGCAGCTTTACCAGGGGGCGTACCGGGGAGCTGTTTTTT. Protein sequence: CASSFTRGRTGELFF.

The CDR3 region is CASSLRVAGQETQYF. The CDR3 DNA is TGTGCCAGCAGCCTACGTGTAGCGGGCCAAGAGACCCAGTACTTC. The rearrangement links TRBV6-5 to TRBJ2-5; 7 positions agree with TRBD2. The CDR3 sequence is 15 residues long. J gave up 1 base and V 6 bases, and 8 bases lay outside the gene matches. Germline assignment: CDR1 MNHEY and CDR2 SVGAGI.

The chain joins TRBV6-6 to TRBJ1-2; maybe TRBD1 (6 bases). V dropped 5 bases and J dropped 8 bases, with 18 bases sitting between them. There are 14 residues in the CDR3. CDR1 MNHNY and CDR2 SVGAGI come from the germline V gene (reference sequence). CDR3: CASSPLDRKGGYTF. The CDR3 DNA is TGTGCCAGCAGTCCACTCGACAGGAAAGGGGGCTACACCTTC.

The chain employs TRBV5-1 and TRBJ1-2, with D perhaps TRBD1 (6 bases). The CDR3 loop spans 17 amino acids. Trimming pared 3 bases from V and 7 bases from J, leaving 25 bases between. In germline, CDR1 is SGHRS, CDR2 YFSETQ. CDR3 nucleotides: TGCGCCAGCAGCTCGGATACTTCGGTGTCAGGGGAAGGTGGCTACACCTTC. It encodes CASSSDTSVSGEGGYTF.

The chain combines TRBV4-1 with TRBJ1-2; D not certain. This CDR3 region has 15 residues. The V end was cut by 0 bases, the J end by 5 bases, with 13 bases between. Looked up from germline, CDR1 is MGHRA and CDR2 is YSYEKL. CDR3 nucleotide sequence: TGCGCCAGCAGCCAAGAACCAGTCCCCCCGTATGGCTACACCTTC. Amino acids: CASSQEPVPPYGYTF.

The chain uses TRBV6-1 and TRBJ2-5; weak D call: TRBD2 (5 bases). V lost 2 bases and J lost 5, with 15 bases in between. The germline CDR1 and CDR2 sequences are MNHNS and SASEGT. The CDR3 covers 15 residues. Here the CDR3 reads CASSEWSGTRETQYF. The CDR3, as DNA: TGTGCCAGCAGTGAATGGAGCGGCACCAGGGAGACCCAGTACTTC.

The chain couples TRBV7-6 to TRBJ1-1; a weak D match, TRBD1 (5 bases). Trimming shortened V by 1 base and J by 3 bases, and 9 bases separated the two germline ends. Germline loops: CDR1 SGHVS, CDR2 FNYEAQ. The CDR3 loop spans 14 amino acids. CDR3 in DNA: TGTGCCAGCAGCTTAGAGGGAGGGGACACTGAAGCTTTCTTT. It yields the protein CASSLEGGDTEAFF. The entire variable domain, with the rest obtained from reference TRBV7-6 and TRBJ1-1, is as follows: GAGVSQSPRYKVTKRGQDVALRCDPISGHVSLYWYRQALGQGPEFLTYFNYEAQQDKSGLPNDRFSAERPEGSISTLTIQRTEQRDSAMYRCASSLEGGDTEAFFGQGTRLTVV.

V gene TRBV10-3 combines with J gene TRBJ1-1, with 10 bases lining up with TRBD1. The ends lost 0 bases at V and 2 bases at J; junction bases unmatched: 12. The CDR3 consists of 19 residues. Looked up from germline, CDR1 is ENHRY and CDR2 is SYGVKD. The CDR3 DNA follows: TGTGCCATCAGTGAGTCGACCGTAGCCGGGACAGGGGACAACACTGAAGCTTTCTTT. It yields the protein CAISESTVAGTGDNTEAFF.